This entry lists 16 T cell receptor beta chains sequenced from one sample in a study of neoadjuvant anti-PD-1 for oral cavity cancer. Clones were read by immunoSEQ multiplex PCR, and TCRdb kept only the in-frame ones, dropping some. The sample gives under 15,000 clones, about 60% of which show up once; over 6.5% is in the top ten. Sequenced here: tumor tissue, sampled before nivolumab (anti-PD-1) treatment. The receptors were sampled from a person between 35 and 79 years old with oral cavity squamous cell carcinoma. The donor label of this sample is uncertain.

This clone was picked up a small number of times. This chain connects TRBV28 to TRBJ1-4, with TRBD1 identical over 10 bases. Trimming at V came to 9 bases and at J to 8 bases, leaving 18 bases not matched to a gene. From germline, CDR1 is MDHEN and CDR2 SYDVKM. CDR3 size: 17 residues. Here the CDR3 DNA reads TGTGCCAGTTTACGACAGGGGGCGCGGGGGGGCCGCGAAAAACTGTTTTTT. Its translation: CASLRQGARGGREKLFF. The full variable domain, rest sourced from reference TRBV28 and TRBJ1-4, is DVKVTQSSRYLVKRTGEKVFLECVQDMDHENMFWYRQDPGLGLRLIYFSYDVKMKEKGDIPEGYSVSREKKERFSLILESASTNQTSMYLCASLRQGARGGREKLFFGSGTQLSVL.

Regarding this clone: One junction end does not reproduce the germline sequence, and a read error may be involved. The genes are TRBV7-7 and TRBJ2-5; 7 bases agree with TRBD1. The CDR3 runs to 15 residues. The germline CDR1 and CDR2 sequences are SSHAT and FNYEAQ (reference sequence). The CDR3, as DNA: TGTGCTAGCAGCTTGACAGGGACGTACCAAGAGACCCAGTACTTC. Translated: CASSLTGTYQETQYF.

This clone was seen more than once but under ten times. The chain's CDR3 is CAWSVGGGRGGGELFF. CDR3 nucleotides: TGTGCCTGGAGTGTTGGGGGCGGGAGAGGAGGCGGGGAGCTGTTTTTT. The V gene is TRBV30, the J gene TRBJ2-2, with D perhaps matching TRBD2 (7 bases). Per germline, CDR1 GTSNPN and CDR2 SVGIG (reference sequence). The CDR3 runs to 16 residues. With 0 bases removed from V and 7 bases from J, the gap between germline ends came to 18 bases.

In its sample, this clone was seen a few times. This chain links TRBV6-1 with TRBJ1-5; D may be TRBD1 (6 bases). This CDR3 is 13 amino acids long. In germline, CDR1 is MNHNS, CDR2 SASEGT. The germline V and J ends were trimmed by 3 bases and 11 bases, with 14 bases remaining between them. DNA for the CDR3: TGTGCCAGCAGTGAGAGGGGGAAAGGAGCCCAGCATTTT. It translates to CASSERGKGAQHF.

J is TRBJ2-7 and V is TRBV10-3, with 15 bases that match TRBD2. The germline gives CDR1 ENHRY, CDR2 SYGVKD. V shed 2 bases and J 4 bases; nucleotides not matched to a gene: 0. CDR3 length: 15 residues. The CDR3 spells CAISEGLAGGYEQYF. The CDR3 nucleotides read TGTGCCATCAGTGAGGGACTAGCGGGAGGGTACGAGCAGTACTTC.

The V gene is TRBV28, the J gene TRBJ2-2, with 8 bases identical to TRBD2. The length of the CDR3 is 15 residues. Per germline, CDR1 MDHEN and CDR2 SYDVKM. Losses at the gene ends were 7 bases for V and 0 bases for J; bases not matched to a gene: 4. The CDR3: CASILSGANTGELFF. The CDR3 DNA sequence: TGTGCCAGCATCCTTAGCGGGGCGAACACCGGGGAGCTGTTTTTT.

J is TRBJ1-1 and V is TRBV7-6; 7 nucleotides match TRBD1. The CDR3 has 14 residues. J lost 3 bases, V lost 4 bases, and 5 bases had no gene match. Per germline, CDR1 SGHVS and CDR2 FNYEAQ. In DNA, the CDR3 is TGTGCCAGCAGCTCGGGAAGGGGGCACACTGAAGCTTTCTTT. It specifies CASSSGRGHTEAFF.

The chain is built from TRBV18 and TRBJ2-7; D is perhaps TRBD1 (5 bases). The germline V gene has CDR1 KGHSH and CDR2 LQKENI. V shed 3 bases and J shed 2 bases, with 14 bases lying between them. The length of the CDR3 is 15 residues. CDR3: CASSPISGQAYEQYF. CDR3 DNA sequence: TGTGCCAGCTCACCTATCTCTGGACAAGCCTACGAGCAGTACTTC. Filled out from reference TRBV18 and TRBJ2-7, the complete variable domain reads NAGVMQNPRHLVRRRGQEARLRCSPMKGHSHVYWYRQLPEEGLKFMVYLQKENIIDESGMPKERFSAEFPKEGPSILRIQQVVRGDSAAYFCASSPISGQAYEQYFGPGTRLTVT.

This clone was seen more than once but under ten times. The chain combines TRBV28 with TRBJ2-6; no definite D call. V lost 7 bases and J lost 2, with 6 bases in between. Germline CDR1 is MDHEN and CDR2 is SYDVKM. The length of the CDR3 is 13 residues. This CDR3 is CASNPAGANVLTF. In DNA form, the CDR3 reads TGTGCCAGCAACCCAGCTGGGGCCAACGTCCTGACTTTC. Together with reference TRBV28 and TRBJ2-6, the CDR3 gives the full variable domain: DVKVTQSSRYLVKRTGEKVFLECVQDMDHENMFWYRQDPGLGLRLIYFSYDVKMKEKGDIPEGYSVSREKKERFSLILESASTNQTSMYLCASNPAGANVLTFGAGSRLTVL.

This chain joins TRBV19 and TRBJ2-3, with TRBD2 as a possible D gene (5 bases). Trimming removed 6 bases from V and 2 bases from J, with 9 bases in between. Germline CDR1 and CDR2: LNHDA and SQIVND (reference sequence). CDR3 length: 13 amino acids. For the CDR3, the DNA is TGTGCCAGTAGCGAGCGGAACACAGATACGCAGTATTTT. Residues: CASSERNTDTQYF.

The chain links TRBV18 to TRBJ2-7; 8 positions match TRBD2. This CDR3 has 14 amino acids. V shed 3 bases and J 0 bases; nucleotides not matched to a gene: 1. The germline gives CDR1 KGHSH, CDR2 LQKENI. The DNA for the CDR3 is TGTGCCAGCTCACCCGGGACTAGCTCCTACGAGCAGTACTTC. Translating gives CASSPGTSSYEQYF.

The chain employs TRBV27 and TRBJ2-5; D might be TRBD2 (5 bases). V was shortened by 8 bases and J by 4 bases, with 20 bases between the two germline ends. This CDR3 spans 15 amino acids. CDR1 and CDR2 (germline): MNHEY, SMNVEV (reference sequence). The CDR3 reads CASPRRRSGSETQYF. Written as DNA, the CDR3 is TGTGCCAGCCCTAGGAGGCGTTCAGGATCAGAGACCCAGTACTTC.

This chain joins TRBV2 and TRBJ1-1; no clear D. Germline V lookup: CDR1 SNHLY, CDR2 FYNNEI. Trimming removed 9 bases from V and 2 bases from J, with 10 bases in between. This CDR3 is 12 amino acids long. The CDR3 loop reads CASSRVNTEAFF. Here the CDR3 DNA reads TGTGCCAGTTCGCGAGTTAACACTGAAGCTTTCTTT. Based on the CDR3 plus reference TRBV2 and TRBJ1-1, the full variable domain is EPEVTQTPSHQVTQMGQEVILRCVPISNHLYFYWYRQILGQKVEFLVSFYNNEISEKSEIFDDQFSVERPDGSNFTLKIRSTKLEDSAMYFCASSRVNTEAFFGQGTRLTVV.

The chain has TRBV9 and TRBJ1-1; D unresolved. The CDR3 spans 13 residues. Germline loops: CDR1 SGDLS, CDR2 YYNGEE. Trimming left V 2 bases short and J 7 bases short, with 12 bases between. The chain's CDR3 is CASSVRAAGEAFF. The CDR3 bases are TGTGCCAGCAGCGTTCGGGCGGCCGGTGAAGCTTTCTTT.

The chain joins TRBV7-2 to TRBJ1-1; D unresolved. CDR1 is SGHTA and CDR2 is FQGNSA in the germline V gene. The CDR3 totals 13 residues. V gave up 5 bases and J gave up 3 bases, with 10 bases separating them. The CDR3, as DNA: TGTGCCAGCAGCCCCCAGAGGTACACTGAAGCTTTCTTT. Its translation: CASSPQRYTEAFF.

The chain employs TRBV10-1 and TRBJ2-1; possibly TRBD2 for D (5 bases). Per the germline V gene, CDR1 is WNHNN and CDR2 is SYGVQD (reference sequence). V was clipped by 6 bases and J by 0 bases, with 18 bases between them. CDR3 length equals 17 residues. Here the CDR3 DNA reads TGCGCCAGCAGCGCCTCCAGGACTTTCAGCTCCTACAATGAGCAGTTCTTC. It encodes CASSASRTFSSYNEQFF.